This is a list of T cell receptor beta chains from one sample in a study of blood T cell repertoires in COVID-19. Data came from immunoSEQ multiplex PCR; TCRdb stores just in-frame clones and leaves some out. The sample records 70,000 to 90,000 clones, 74% being singletons. Material: peripheral blood. These receptors came from a human donor with acute or convalescent COVID-19. The donor label of this sample is uncertain. Both conserved end residues are part of each CDR3. Each record gives: J gene, D gene, V gene, clone size, CDR3 DNA, CDR3 protein. The D gene is left open where the match is weak. The size entry is marked missing in some rows and otherwise reads once, few, many or a size class.

J gene: TRBJ2-3; D gene: TRBD2; V gene: TRBV5-1; clone size: NA; CDR3 DNA: TGCGCCAGCAGCTTGGAGGTCGGGAGGGCCGGGGATACGCAGTATTTT; CDR3 protein: CASSLEVGRAGDTQYF
J gene: TRBJ1-5; D gene: NA; V gene: TRBV30; clone size: NA; CDR3 DNA: TGTGCCTGGAGTCCCCGGACTGCGCCCGAGCCCCAGCATTTT; CDR3 protein: CAWSPRTAPEPQHF
J gene: TRBJ2-6; D gene: NA; V gene: TRBV5-4; clone size: NA; CDR3 DNA: TGTGCCAGCTCGGGCGGGACCTCCTCTGGGGCCAACGTCCTGACTTTC; CDR3 protein: CASSGGTSSGANVLTF
J gene: TRBJ2-3; D gene: NA; V gene: TRBV5-1; clone size: few; CDR3 DNA: TGCGCCAGCAGCTACTTCCACGGAGGAACAGATACGCAGTATTTT; CDR3 protein: CASSYFHGGTDTQYF
J gene: TRBJ1-4; D gene: TRBD1; V gene: TRBV5-6; clone size: NA; CDR3 DNA: TGTGCCAGCAGCGAGGGACAGGGCGGAGAAAAACTGTTTTTT; CDR3 protein: CASSEGQGGEKLFF
J gene: TRBJ2-1; D gene: TRBD1; V gene: TRBV28; clone size: NA; CDR3 DNA: TGTGCCAGCAGTTTCCCCGGGACAGGGAACGGTGAGCAGTTCTTC; CDR3 protein: CASSFPGTGNGEQFF
J gene: TRBJ1-1; D gene: NA; V gene: TRBV9; clone size: once; CDR3 DNA: TGTGCCAGCAGCCAAGAGATGAACAGGGATCGTAGTGGGACTGAAGCTTTCTTT; CDR3 protein: CASSQEMNRDRSGTEAFF
J gene: TRBJ1-1; D gene: NA; V gene: TRBV6-5; clone size: NA; CDR3 DNA: TGTGCCAGCAATAGGGGCAGATTCAACACTGAAGCTTTCTTT; CDR3 protein: CASNRGRFNTEAFF
J gene: TRBJ2-3; D gene: TRBD2; V gene: TRBV19; clone size: NA; CDR3 DNA: TGTGCCAGTAGTCCGGGCGTTAGCGGGGTAGATACGCAGTATTTT; CDR3 protein: CASSPGVSGVDTQYF
J gene: TRBJ1-1; D gene: NA; V gene: TRBV7-3; clone size: few; CDR3 DNA: TGTGCCAGCAGCTTATCCGCAGGGAGGACTGAAGCTTTCTTT; CDR3 protein: CASSLSAGRTEAFF
J gene: TRBJ2-3; D gene: NA; V gene: TRBV2; clone size: NA; CDR3 DNA: TGTGCCAGCAGTGTCAGTCCTAGCACAGATACGCAGTATTTT; CDR3 protein: CASSVSPSTDTQYF
J gene: TRBJ1-4; D gene: TRBD1; V gene: TRBV7-9; clone size: NA; CDR3 DNA: TGTGCCAGCAGCCTGCCGGACAGGGGGGACCCCTCCGGGGAAAAACTGTTTTTT; CDR3 protein: CASSLPDRGDPSGEKLFF
J gene: TRBJ1-5; D gene: NA; V gene: TRBV5-5; clone size: few; CDR3 DNA: TGTGCCAGCAGCTTGGAACAGGGCGGCAATCAGCCCCAGCATTTT; CDR3 protein: CASSLEQGGNQPQHF
J gene: TRBJ2-5; D gene: NA; V gene: TRBV11-3; clone size: NA; CDR3 DNA: TGTGCCAGCAGCCCTGGCTCAGGGGACCAAGAGACCCAGTACTTC; CDR3 protein: CASSPGSGDQETQYF
J gene: TRBJ1-6; D gene: NA; V gene: TRBV10-3; clone size: few; CDR3 DNA: TGTGCCATCAGTGGACAAGTAAATAATTCACCCCTCCACTTT; CDR3 protein: CAISGQVNNSPLHF
J gene: TRBJ1-5; D gene: TRBD1; V gene: TRBV7-8; clone size: NA; CDR3 DNA: TGTGCCAGCAGCTTCGCAAGAGGGGGCGGTTATAGCAATCAGCCCCAGCATTTT; CDR3 protein: CASSFARGGGYSNQPQHF
J gene: TRBJ1-4; D gene: TRBD1; V gene: TRBV11-2; clone size: once; CDR3 DNA: TGTGCCAGCAGCTGGGGGACAGGGATCGGGGAAAAACTGTTTTTT; CDR3 protein: CASSWGTGIGEKLFF
J gene: TRBJ2-5; D gene: NA; V gene: TRBV5-1; clone size: few; CDR3 DNA: TGCGCCAGCAGCCGGGACACTCAAGGGACCCAGTACTTC; CDR3 protein: CASSRDTQGTQYF
J gene: TRBJ2-5; D gene: NA; V gene: TRBV5-4; clone size: NA; CDR3 DNA: TGTGCCAGCAGCTTGTACAGGGCGTACCAAGAGACCCAGTACTTC; CDR3 protein: CASSLYRAYQETQYF
J gene: TRBJ1-5; D gene: TRBD1; V gene: TRBV7-2; clone size: NA; CDR3 DNA: TGTGCCAGCAGCCTGGACAGGGGCAATCAGCCCCAGCATTTT; CDR3 protein: CASSLDRGNQPQHF
J gene: TRBJ2-1; D gene: TRBD1; V gene: TRBV18; clone size: once; CDR3 DNA: TGTGCCAGCTCACCGGTCCCGGGACAGGGGAATGAGCAGTTCTTC; CDR3 protein: CASSPVPGQGNEQFF
J gene: TRBJ1-1; D gene: NA; V gene: TRBV5-6; clone size: NA; CDR3 DNA: TGTGCCAGCACCGACACCAACGCTCTTGCTGAAGCTTTCTTT; CDR3 protein: CASTDTNALAEAFF
J gene: TRBJ1-2; D gene: NA; V gene: TRBV7-2; clone size: NA; CDR3 DNA: TGTGCCAGCAGCTTTCTGCAGGGAACCTTGTATGGCTACACCTTC; CDR3 protein: CASSFLQGTLYGYTF
J gene: TRBJ2-3; D gene: TRBD2; V gene: TRBV2; clone size: NA; CDR3 DNA: TGTGCCAGCATGCAGCGGGGGGGCAGGAATACGCAGTATTTT; CDR3 protein: CASMQRGGRNTQYF
J gene: TRBJ1-3; D gene: NA; V gene: TRBV7-2; clone size: NA; CDR3 DNA: TGTGCCAGCAGCTTAGCTTCCCCAGCTGGAAACACCATATATTTT; CDR3 protein: CASSLASPAGNTIYF
J gene: TRBJ1-2; D gene: NA; V gene: TRBV19; clone size: few; CDR3 DNA: TGTGCCAGTAGCAGGGTTACTAACTATGGCTACACCTTC; CDR3 protein: CASSRVTNYGYTF
J gene: TRBJ2-2; D gene: NA; V gene: TRBV7-9; clone size: NA; CDR3 DNA: TGTGCCAGCAGCTTTAACAGTCTCACCGGGGAGCTGTTTTTT; CDR3 protein: CASSFNSLTGELFF
J gene: TRBJ2-6; D gene: NA; V gene: TRBV7-3; clone size: NA; CDR3 DNA: TGTGCCAGCAGCGGAGGGCCGTGGAGCTCTGGGGCCAACGTCCTGACTTTC; CDR3 protein: CASSGGPWSSGANVLTF
J gene: TRBJ1-4; D gene: TRBD1; V gene: TRBV5-1; clone size: once; CDR3 DNA: TGCGCCAGCAGCTCTACAGGGGGGTGGAATGAAAAACTGTTTTTT; CDR3 protein: CASSSTGGWNEKLFF
J gene: TRBJ2-3; D gene: TRBD2; V gene: TRBV20-1; clone size: NA; CDR3 DNA: TGCAGTGCTAGTCCGGGGGGGTTGGGAGATACGCAGTATTTT; CDR3 protein: CSASPGGLGDTQYF
J gene: TRBJ1-3; D gene: NA; V gene: TRBV19; clone size: once; CDR3 DNA: TGTGCCAGTAGTGTCAGTTTTGTCTCTGGAAACACCATATATTTT; CDR3 protein: CASSVSFVSGNTIYF
J gene: TRBJ2-1; D gene: NA; V gene: TRBV4-3; clone size: NA; CDR3 DNA: TGCGCCAGCAGCCAAGATTTAACACCTTACAATGAGCAGTTCTTC; CDR3 protein: CASSQDLTPYNEQFF